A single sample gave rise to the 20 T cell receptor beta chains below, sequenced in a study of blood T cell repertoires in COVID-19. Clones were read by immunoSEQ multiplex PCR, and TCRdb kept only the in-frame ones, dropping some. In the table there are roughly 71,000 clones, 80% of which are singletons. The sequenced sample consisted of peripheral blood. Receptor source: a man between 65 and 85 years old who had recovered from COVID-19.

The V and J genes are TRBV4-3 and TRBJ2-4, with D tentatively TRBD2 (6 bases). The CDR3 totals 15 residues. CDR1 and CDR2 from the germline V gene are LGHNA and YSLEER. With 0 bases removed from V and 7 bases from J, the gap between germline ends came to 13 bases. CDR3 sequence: CASSQERGRENIQYF. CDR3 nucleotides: TGCGCCAGCAGCCAAGAACGGGGACGGGAGAACATTCAGTACTTC.

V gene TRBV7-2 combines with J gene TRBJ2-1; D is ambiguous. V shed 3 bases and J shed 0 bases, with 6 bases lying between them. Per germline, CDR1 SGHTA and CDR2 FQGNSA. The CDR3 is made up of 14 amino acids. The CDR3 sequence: CASSLEPSYNEQFF. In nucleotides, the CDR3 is TGTGCCAGCAGCTTGGAGCCCTCCTACAATGAGCAGTTCTTC. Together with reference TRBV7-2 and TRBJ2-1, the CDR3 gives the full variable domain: GAGVSQSPSNKVTEKGKDVELRCDPISGHTALYWYRQSLGQGLEFLIYFQGNSAPDKSGLPSDRFSAERTGGSVSTLTIQRTQQEDSAVYLCASSLEPSYNEQFFGPGTRLTVL.

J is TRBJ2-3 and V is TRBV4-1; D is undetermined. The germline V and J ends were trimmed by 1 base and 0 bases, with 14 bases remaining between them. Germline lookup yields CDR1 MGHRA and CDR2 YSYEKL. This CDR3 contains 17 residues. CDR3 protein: CASSQASASTSTDTQYF. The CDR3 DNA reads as TGCGCCAGCAGCCAAGCCAGCGCCTCTACTAGCACAGATACGCAGTATTTT.

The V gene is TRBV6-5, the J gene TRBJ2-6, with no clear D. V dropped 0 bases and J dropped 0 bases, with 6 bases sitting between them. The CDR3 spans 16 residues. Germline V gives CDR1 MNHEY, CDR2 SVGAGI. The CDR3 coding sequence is TGTGCCAGCAGTTACTCGGCGGCCTCTGGGGCCAACGTCCTGACTTTC. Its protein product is CASSYSAASGANVLTF.

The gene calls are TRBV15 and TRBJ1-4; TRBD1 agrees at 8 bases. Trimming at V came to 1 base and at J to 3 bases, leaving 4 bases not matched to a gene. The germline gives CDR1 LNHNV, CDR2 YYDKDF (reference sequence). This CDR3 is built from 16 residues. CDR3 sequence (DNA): TGTGCCACCAGCAGAGGCCGGACAGGGTCTAATGAAAAACTGTTTTTT. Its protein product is CATSRGRTGSNEKLFF. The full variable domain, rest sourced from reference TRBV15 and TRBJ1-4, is DAMVIQNPRYQVTQFGKPVTLSCSQTLNHNVMYWYQQKSSQAPKLLFHYYDKDFNNEADTPDNFQSRRPNTSFCFLDIRSPGLGDTAMYLCATSRGRTGSNEKLFFGSGTQLSVL.

This CDR3 reads CASSGESANYGYTF. CDR3 coding DNA: TGTGCCAGCAGTGGTGAGAGTGCTAACTATGGCTACACCTTC. The chain employs TRBV2 and TRBJ1-2; D gene uncertain. V was trimmed by 4 bases and J by 0 bases, leaving 9 bases between them. CDR3 length: 14 amino acids. Germline CDR1 SNHLY, CDR2 FYNNEI.

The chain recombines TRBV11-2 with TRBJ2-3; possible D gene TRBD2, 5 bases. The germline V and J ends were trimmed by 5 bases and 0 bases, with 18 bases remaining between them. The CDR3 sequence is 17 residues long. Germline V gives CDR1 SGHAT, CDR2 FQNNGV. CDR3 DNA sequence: TGTGCCAGCAGCCCCCTGGGGAGTGCCTCTAGCACAGATACGCAGTATTTT. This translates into CASSPLGSASSTDTQYF.

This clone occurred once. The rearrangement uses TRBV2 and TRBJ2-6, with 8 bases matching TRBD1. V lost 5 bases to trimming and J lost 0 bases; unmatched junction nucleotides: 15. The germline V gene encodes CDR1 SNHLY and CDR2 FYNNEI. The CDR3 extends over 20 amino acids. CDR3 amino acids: CASSLILGGRGPSGANVLTF. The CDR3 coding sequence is TGTGCCAGCAGTCTCATCTTAGGGGGCAGGGGGCCCTCTGGGGCCAACGTCCTGACTTTC. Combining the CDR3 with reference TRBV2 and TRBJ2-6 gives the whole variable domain EPEVTQTPSHQVTQMGQEVILRCVPISNHLYFYWYRQILGQKVEFLVSFYNNEISEKSEIFDDQFSVERPDGSNFTLKIRSTKLEDSAMYFCASSLILGGRGPSGANVLTFGAGSRLTVL.

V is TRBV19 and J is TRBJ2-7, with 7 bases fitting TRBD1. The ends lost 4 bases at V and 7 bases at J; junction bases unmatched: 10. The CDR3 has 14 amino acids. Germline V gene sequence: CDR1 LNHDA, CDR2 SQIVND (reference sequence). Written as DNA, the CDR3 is TGTGCCAGTAGTACAGGGGGTTCGGTCCGGGAGCAGTACTTC. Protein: CASSTGGSVREQYF.

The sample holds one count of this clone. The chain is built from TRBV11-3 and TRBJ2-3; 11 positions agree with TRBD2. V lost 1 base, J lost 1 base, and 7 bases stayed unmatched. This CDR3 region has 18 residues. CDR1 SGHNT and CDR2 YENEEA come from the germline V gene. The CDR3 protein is CASSLGSGGAGGTDTQYF. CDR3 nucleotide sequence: TGTGCCAGCAGCTTAGGTAGCGGGGGGGCCGGTGGCACAGATACGCAGTATTTT.

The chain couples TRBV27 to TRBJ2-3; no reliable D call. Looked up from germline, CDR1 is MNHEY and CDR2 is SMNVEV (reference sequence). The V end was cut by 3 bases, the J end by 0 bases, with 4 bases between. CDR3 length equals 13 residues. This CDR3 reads CASSFLSTDTQYF. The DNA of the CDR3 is TGTGCCAGCAGTTTCTTGAGCACAGATACGCAGTATTTT.

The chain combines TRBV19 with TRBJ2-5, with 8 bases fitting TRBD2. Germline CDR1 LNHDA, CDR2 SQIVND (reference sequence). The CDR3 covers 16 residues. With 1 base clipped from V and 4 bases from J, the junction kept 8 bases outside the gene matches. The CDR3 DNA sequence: TGTGCCAGTAGTATAGTGGGCGGCCGGGGGGGAGAGACCCAGTACTTC. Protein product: CASSIVGGRGGETQYF.

For the CDR3, the DNA is TGTGCCAGCAGCTTAGGGGACATCCCCTACGAGCAGTACTTC. Translated, it gives CASSLGDIPYEQYF. The chain uses TRBV7-6 and TRBJ2-7; a weak D match, TRBD1 (6 bases). The CDR3 is made up of 14 amino acids. The V end lost 1 base, the J end lost 2 bases, and 9 bases lay between the germline ends. CDR1 SGHVS and CDR2 FNYEAQ come from the germline V gene.

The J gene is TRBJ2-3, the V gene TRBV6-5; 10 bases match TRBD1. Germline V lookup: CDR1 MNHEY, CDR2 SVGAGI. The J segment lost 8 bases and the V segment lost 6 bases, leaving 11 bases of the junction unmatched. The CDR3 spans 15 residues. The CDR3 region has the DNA TGTGCCAGCAGGCCGGGACAGGGGTACCTCCCTACGCAGTATTTT. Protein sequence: CASRPGQGYLPTQYF.

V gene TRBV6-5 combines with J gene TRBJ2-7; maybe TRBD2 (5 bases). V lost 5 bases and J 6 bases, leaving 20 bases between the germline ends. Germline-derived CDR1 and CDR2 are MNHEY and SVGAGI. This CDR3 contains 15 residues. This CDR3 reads CASSTHSDWSGEQYF. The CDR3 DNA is TGTGCCAGCAGTACCCACTCGGACTGGAGCGGCGAGCAGTACTTC.

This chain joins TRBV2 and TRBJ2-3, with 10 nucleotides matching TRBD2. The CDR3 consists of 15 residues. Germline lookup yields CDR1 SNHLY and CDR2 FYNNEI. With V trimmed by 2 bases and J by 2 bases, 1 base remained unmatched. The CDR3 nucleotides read TGTGCCAGCAGTGAACTAGCGGGGGTCACAGATACGCAGTATTTT. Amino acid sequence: CASSELAGVTDTQYF.

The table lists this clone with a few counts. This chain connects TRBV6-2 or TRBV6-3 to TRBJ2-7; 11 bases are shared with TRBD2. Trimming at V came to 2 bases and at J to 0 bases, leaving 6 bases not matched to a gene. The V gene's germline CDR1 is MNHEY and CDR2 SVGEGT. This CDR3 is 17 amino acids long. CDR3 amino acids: CASSYGGTSGSSYEQYF. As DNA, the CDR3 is TGTGCCAGCAGTTACGGGGGGACTAGCGGCAGCTCCTACGAGCAGTACTTC.

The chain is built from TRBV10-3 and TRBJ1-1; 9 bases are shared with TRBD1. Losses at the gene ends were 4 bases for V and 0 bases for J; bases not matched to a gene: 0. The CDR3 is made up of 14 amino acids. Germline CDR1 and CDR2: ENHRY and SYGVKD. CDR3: CAISGTGVNTEAFF. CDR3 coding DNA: TGTGCCATCAGTGGGACAGGGGTGAACACTGAAGCTTTCTTT.

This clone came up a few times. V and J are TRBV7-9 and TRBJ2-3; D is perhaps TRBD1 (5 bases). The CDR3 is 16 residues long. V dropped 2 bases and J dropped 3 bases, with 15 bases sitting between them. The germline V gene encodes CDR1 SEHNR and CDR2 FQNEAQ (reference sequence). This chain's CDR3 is CASSLSDMRWTDTQYF. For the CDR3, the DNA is TGTGCCAGCAGCTTATCGGACATGAGGTGGACAGATACGCAGTATTTT. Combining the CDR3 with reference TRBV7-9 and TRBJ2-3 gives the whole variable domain DTGVSQNPRHKITKRGQNVTFRCDPISEHNRLYWYRQTLGQGPEFLTYFQNEAQLEKSRLLSDRFSAERPKGSFSTLEIQRTEQGDSAMYLCASSLSDMRWTDTQYFGPGTRLTVL.

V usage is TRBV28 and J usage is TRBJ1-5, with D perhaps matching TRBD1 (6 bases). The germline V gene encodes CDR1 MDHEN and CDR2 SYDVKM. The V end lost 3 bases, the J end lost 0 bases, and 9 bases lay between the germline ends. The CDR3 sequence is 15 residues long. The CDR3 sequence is CASSFTGLSNQPQHF. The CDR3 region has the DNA TGTGCCAGCAGTTTTACAGGGCTTAGCAATCAGCCCCAGCATTTT.